The sequence of this TCR beta chain was determined in a study of T-cell reconstitution after alpha-beta-depleted transplantation in children. The library targeted TCRbeta and was prepared with unique molecular identifiers. TCRdb re-derived calls from the PCR reads in MiXCR, one entry per CDR3 protein. The table shows some 550,000 distinct CDR3 sequences, with about 16% occurring only once. The TCR sequence derives from a human donor who donated a stem cell graft to a child with acute lymphoblastic leukemia. The input for sequencing was PBMCs from the stem cell graft donor, taken from the stem cell graft.

The CDR3 here is CASSFISGREFF. The CDR3 bases are TGTGCCAGCAGCTTTATCAGCGGGAGGGAGTTCTTC. The V call is TRBV11-2, the J call TRBJ2-1; 10 bases fit TRBD2. After removal of 3 bases from V and 14 bases from J, the junction contained 4 bases not matched to a gene. Germline CDR1 and CDR2: SGHAT and FQNNGV. This CDR3 comprises 12 residues.